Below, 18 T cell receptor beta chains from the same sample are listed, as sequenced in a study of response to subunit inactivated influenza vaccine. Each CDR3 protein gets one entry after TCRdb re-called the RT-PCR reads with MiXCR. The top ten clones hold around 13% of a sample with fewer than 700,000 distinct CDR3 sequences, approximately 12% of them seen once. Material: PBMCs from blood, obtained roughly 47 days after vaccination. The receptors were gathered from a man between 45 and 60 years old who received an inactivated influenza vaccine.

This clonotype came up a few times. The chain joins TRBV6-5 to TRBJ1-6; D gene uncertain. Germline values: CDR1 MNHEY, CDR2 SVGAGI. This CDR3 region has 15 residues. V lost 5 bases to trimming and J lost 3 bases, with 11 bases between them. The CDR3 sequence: CASSVSGNYNSPLHF. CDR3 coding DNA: TGTGCCAGCAGTGTCTCGGGAAACTATAATTCACCCCTCCACTTT.

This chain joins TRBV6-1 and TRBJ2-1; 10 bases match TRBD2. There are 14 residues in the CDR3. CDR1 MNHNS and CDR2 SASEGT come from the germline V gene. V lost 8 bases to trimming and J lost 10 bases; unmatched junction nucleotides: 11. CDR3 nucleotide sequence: TGTGCCAGCCTCGGGCTAGCGGGAGTTGGCGAGCAGTTCTTC. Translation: CASLGLAGVGEQFF.

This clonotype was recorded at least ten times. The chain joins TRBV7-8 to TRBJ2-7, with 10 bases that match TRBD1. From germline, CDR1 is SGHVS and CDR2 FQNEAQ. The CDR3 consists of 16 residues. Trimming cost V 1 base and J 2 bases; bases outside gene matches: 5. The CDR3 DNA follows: TGTGCCAGCAGCTTAGTTTTTGGGACAGGGGCCTACGAGCAGTACTTC. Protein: CASSLVFGTGAYEQYF.

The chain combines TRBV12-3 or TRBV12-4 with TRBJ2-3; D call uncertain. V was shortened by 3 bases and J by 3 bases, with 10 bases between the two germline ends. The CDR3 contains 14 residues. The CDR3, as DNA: TGTGCCAGCAGTTTTCAGGCCATAACAGATACGCAGTATTTT. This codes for CASSFQAITDTQYF.

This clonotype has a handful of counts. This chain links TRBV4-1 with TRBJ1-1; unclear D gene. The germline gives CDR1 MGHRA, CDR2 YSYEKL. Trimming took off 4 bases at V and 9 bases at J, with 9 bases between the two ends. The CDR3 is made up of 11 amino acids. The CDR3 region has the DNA TGCGCCAGCAGCCGGGGAGGGCAAGCTTTCTTT. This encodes CASSRGGQAFF.

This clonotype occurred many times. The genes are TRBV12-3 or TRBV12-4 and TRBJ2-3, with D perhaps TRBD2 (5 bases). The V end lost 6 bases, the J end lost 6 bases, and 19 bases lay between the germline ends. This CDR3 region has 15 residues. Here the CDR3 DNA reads TGTGCCAGCAGGGGGTTGGCGGGTCAGTACGATACGCAGTATTTT. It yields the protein CASRGLAGQYDTQYF.

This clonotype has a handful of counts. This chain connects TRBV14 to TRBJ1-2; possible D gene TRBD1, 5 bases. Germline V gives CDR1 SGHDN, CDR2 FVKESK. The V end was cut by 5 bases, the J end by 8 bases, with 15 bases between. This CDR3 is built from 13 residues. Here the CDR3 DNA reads TGTGCCAGCAGCTCCCGCGGACATACAGGCTACACCTTC. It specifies CASSSRGHTGYTF.

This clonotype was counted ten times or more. Here the CDR3 DNA reads TGTGCCATCAGTGAGTCTCACTACGAGCAGTACTTC. It specifies CAISESHYEQYF. J is TRBJ2-7 and V is TRBV10-3; D unresolved. Germline V gene data show CDR1 as ENHRY and CDR2 as SYGVKD. This CDR3 contains 12 residues. Trimming stripped 0 bases from V and 3 bases from J, with 3 bases between.

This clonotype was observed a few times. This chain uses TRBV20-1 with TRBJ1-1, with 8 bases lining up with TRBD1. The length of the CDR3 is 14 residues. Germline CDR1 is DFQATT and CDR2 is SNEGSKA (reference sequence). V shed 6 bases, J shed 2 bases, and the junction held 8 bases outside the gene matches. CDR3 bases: TGCAGTGCGACAGGGGCTTTGGTAAACACTGAAGCTTTCTTT. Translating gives CSATGALVNTEAFF.

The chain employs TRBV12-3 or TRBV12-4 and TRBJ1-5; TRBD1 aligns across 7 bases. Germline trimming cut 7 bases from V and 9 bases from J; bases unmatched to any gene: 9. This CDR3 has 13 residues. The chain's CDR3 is CASTLGTVLPQHF. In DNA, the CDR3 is TGTGCCAGCACTCTCGGGACAGTCCTGCCCCAGCATTTT.

Written as DNA, the CDR3 is TGTGCCAGCAGTGAAGGGACAAATAATGAAAAACTGTTTTTT. It translates to CASSEGTNNEKLFF. The J gene is TRBJ1-4, the V gene TRBV6-1, with D possibly TRBD1 on 5 matching bases. Germline V lookup: CDR1 MNHNS, CDR2 SASEGT. The CDR3 covers 14 residues. V lost 1 base to trimming and J lost 4 bases, with 7 bases between them.

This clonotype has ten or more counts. CDR3 nucleotide sequence: TGTGCCAGCAATCCCGGGCTGACCGTGAACTATGGCTACACCTTC. Its protein is CASNPGLTVNYGYTF. The chain recombines TRBV6-1 with TRBJ1-2; D remains unclear. The CDR3 has 15 residues. Trimming took 7 bases from V and 2 from J, leaving 17 bases between them. Germline lookup yields CDR1 MNHNS and CDR2 SASEGT.

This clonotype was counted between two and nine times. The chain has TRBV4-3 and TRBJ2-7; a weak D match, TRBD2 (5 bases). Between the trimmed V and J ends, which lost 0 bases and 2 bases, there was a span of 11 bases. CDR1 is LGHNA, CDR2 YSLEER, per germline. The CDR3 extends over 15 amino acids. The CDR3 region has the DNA TGCGCCAGCAGCCAAGAGTATGGGGAGACCTACGAGCAGTACTTC. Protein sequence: CASSQEYGETYEQYF.

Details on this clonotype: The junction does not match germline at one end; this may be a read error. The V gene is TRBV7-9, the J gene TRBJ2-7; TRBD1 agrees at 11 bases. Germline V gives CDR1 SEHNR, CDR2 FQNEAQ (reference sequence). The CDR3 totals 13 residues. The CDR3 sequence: CASSFPGTGGRWF. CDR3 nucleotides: TGTGCCAGCAGCTTTCCCGGGACAGGGGGAAGATGGTTC. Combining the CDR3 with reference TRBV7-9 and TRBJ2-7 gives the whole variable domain DTGVSQNPRHKITKRGQNVTFRCDPISEHNRLYWYRQTLGQGPEFLTYFQNEAQLEKSRLLSDRFSAERPKGSFSTLEIQRTEQGDSAMYLCASSFPGTGGRWFGPGTRLTVT.

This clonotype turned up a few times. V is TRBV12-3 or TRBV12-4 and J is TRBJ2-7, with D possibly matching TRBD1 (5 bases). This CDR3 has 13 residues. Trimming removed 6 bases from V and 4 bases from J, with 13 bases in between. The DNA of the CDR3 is TGTGCCAGCAGCCATTCGACAGAATACGAGCAGTACTTC. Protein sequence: CASSHSTEYEQYF.

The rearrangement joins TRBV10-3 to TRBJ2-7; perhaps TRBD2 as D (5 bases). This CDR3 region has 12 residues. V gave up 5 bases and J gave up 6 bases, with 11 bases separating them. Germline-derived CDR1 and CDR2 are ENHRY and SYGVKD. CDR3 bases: TGTGCCATCAGTAGACTCGAGGGCGAGCAGTACTTC. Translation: CAISRLEGEQYF.

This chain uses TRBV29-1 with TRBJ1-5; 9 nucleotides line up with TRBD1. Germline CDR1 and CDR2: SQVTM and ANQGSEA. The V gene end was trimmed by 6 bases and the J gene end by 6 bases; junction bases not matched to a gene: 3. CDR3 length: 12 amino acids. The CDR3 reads CSVRTGAQPQHF. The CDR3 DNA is TGCAGCGTGCGGACAGGGGCTCAGCCCCAGCATTTT.

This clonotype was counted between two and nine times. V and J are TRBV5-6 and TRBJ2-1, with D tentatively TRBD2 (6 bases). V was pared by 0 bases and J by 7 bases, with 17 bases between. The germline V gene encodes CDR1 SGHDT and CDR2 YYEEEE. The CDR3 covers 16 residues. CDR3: CASSLAGGAFSNEQFF. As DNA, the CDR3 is TGTGCCAGCAGCTTGGCCGGCGGGGCCTTTAGTAATGAGCAGTTCTTC.